This entry features one T cell receptor beta chain sequence. Its antigen is still unknown. The CDR3 is made up of 11 amino acids. Germline CDR1 SQVTM, CDR2 ANQGSEA. V gave up 3 bases and J gave up 6 bases, with 8 bases separating them. Quantitative molecular-barcoded 5'-RACE generated the TCR beta libraries. In TCRdb, the 5' RACE reads were re-called with MiXCR into one record per CDR3 protein. In the table there are fewer than 500,000 distinct CDR3 sequences, around 22% of which are singletons. This sample is drawn from a study of CD8 T cells in ankylosing spondylitis. Study-level points and caveats: From matched ankylosing spondylitis synovial fluid, disease-linked clones were reportedly recovered at significantly enriched levels. A CD8+ phenotype characterized the disease-linked clones, which were relatively rare in peripheral blood. The study identified a TCR beta motif of under ten highly homologous variants that appeared characteristic of ankylosing spondylitis blood. Existing reports had already noted some motif variants in reactive arthritis synovial fluid and blood.

This TCR derives from a male donor with ankylosing spondylitis. Input material: blood, either unsorted or a sorted T cell fraction (not recorded which). The genes are TRBV29-1 and TRBJ1-2; D ambiguous. CDR3 amino acids: CSVEMPDGYTF. CDR3 in DNA: TGCAGCGTTGAGATGCCGGATGGCTACACCTTC. Filled out from reference TRBV29-1 and TRBJ1-2, the complete variable domain reads SAVISQKPSRDICQRGTSLTIQCQVDSQVTMMFWYRQQPGQSLTLIATANQGSEATYESGFVIDKFPISRPNLTFSTLTVSNMSPEDSSIYLCSVEMPDGYTFGSGTRLTVV.